What follows is one T cell receptor beta chain and its context. TCRdb's table, derived via immunoSEQ multiplex PCR, lists solely in-frame clones and lacks some. The table shows some 15,000 clones, with about 89% occurring only once. This sample is drawn from a study of T cells in localized non-small cell lung cancer. Germline CDR1 LGHNA, CDR2 YSLEER. Trimming pared 1 base from V and 3 bases from J, leaving 12 bases between. This CDR3 has 15 residues. Sequenced material: peripheral blood mononuclear cells, taken before any cancer treatment. The source of this sequence is a male donor at least 60 years old with stage II lung adenocarcinoma. This chain joins TRBV4-3 and TRBJ2-5, with unresolved D. The DNA of the CDR3 is TGCGCCAGCAGCCAAGTCGGCGGAACCGAAGAGACCCAGTACTTC. Its protein product is CASSQVGGTEETQYF.